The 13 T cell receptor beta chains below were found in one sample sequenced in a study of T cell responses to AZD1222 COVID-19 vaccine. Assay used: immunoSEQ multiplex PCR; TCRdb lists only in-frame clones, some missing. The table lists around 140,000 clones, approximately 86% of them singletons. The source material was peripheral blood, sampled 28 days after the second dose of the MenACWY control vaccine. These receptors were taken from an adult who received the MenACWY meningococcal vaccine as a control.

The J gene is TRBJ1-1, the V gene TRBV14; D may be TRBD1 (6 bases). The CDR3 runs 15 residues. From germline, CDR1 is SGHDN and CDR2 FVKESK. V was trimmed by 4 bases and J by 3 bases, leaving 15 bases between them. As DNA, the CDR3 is TGTGCCAGCAGCCGCCTTGGGGGGCCGGACACTGAAGCTTTCTTT. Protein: CASSRLGGPDTEAFF.

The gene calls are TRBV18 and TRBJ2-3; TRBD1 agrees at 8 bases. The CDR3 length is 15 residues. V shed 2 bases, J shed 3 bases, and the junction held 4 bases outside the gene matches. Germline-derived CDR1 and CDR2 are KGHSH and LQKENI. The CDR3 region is CASSPEDRATDTQYF. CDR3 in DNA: TGTGCCAGCTCACCAGAGGACAGGGCAACAGATACGCAGTATTTT.

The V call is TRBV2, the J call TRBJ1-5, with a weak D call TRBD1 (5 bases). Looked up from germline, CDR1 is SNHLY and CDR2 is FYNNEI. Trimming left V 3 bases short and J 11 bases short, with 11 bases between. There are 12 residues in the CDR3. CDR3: CASSDRGRTQHF. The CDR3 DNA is TGTGCCAGCAGTGATCGGGGGAGGACCCAGCATTTT.

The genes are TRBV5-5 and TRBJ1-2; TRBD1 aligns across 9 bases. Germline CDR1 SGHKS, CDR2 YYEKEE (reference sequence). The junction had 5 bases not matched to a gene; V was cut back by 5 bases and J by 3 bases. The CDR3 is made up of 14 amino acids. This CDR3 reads CASSRRDRDYGYTF. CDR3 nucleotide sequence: TGTGCCAGCAGTAGAAGGGACAGGGACTATGGCTACACCTTC.

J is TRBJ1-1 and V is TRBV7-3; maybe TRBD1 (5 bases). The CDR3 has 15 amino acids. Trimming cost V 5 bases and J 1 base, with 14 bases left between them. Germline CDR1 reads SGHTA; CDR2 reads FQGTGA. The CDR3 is CASSTSGGWNTEAFF. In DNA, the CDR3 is TGTGCCAGCAGCACCTCGGGGGGATGGAACACTGAAGCTTTCTTT.

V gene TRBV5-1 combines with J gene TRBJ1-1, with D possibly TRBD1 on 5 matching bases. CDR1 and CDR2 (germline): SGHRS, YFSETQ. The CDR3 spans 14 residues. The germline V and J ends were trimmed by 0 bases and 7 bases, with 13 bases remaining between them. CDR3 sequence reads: CASSLAHRGGEAFF. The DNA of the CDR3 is TGCGCCAGCAGCTTGGCTCACCGGGGCGGTGAAGCTTTCTTT.

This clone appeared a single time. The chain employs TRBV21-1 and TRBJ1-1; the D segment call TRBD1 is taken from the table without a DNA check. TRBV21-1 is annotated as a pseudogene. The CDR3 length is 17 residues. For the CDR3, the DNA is TGTGCCAGCAGCAAAGATGGGGCCAGACCCATGAACACTGAAGCTTTCTTT. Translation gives CASSKDGARPMNTEAFF.

DNA for the CDR3: TGTGCCAGCACCCCCGGGACAGGGGGCGGAAACTATGGCTACACCTTC. It is translated as CASTPGTGGGNYGYTF. This chain connects TRBV11-3 to TRBJ1-2; 12 bases align to TRBD1. From germline, CDR1 is SGHNT and CDR2 YENEEA. The CDR3 has 16 residues. Unmatched junction bases numbered 8, after V lost 7 bases and J lost 2 bases.

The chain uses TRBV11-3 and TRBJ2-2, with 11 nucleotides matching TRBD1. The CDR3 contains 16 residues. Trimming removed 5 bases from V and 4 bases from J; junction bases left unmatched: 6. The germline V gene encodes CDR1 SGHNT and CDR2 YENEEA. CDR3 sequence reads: CASSAPGTGGTGELFF. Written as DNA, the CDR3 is TGTGCCAGCAGCGCGCCCGGGACAGGGGGCACCGGGGAGCTGTTTTTT.

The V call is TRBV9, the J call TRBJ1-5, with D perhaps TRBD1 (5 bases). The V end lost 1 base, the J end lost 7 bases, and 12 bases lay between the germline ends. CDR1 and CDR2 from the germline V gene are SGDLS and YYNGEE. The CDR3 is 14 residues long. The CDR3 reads CASSVSYRWQPQHF. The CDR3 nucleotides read TGTGCCAGCAGCGTAAGCTACAGGTGGCAGCCCCAGCATTTT.

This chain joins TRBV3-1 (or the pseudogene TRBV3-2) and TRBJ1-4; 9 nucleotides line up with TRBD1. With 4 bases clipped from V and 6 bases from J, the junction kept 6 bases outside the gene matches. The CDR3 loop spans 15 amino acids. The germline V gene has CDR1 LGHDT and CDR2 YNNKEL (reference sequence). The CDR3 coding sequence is TGTGCCAGCAGCCCAGGACAGGGGATCTATGAAAAACTGTTTTTT. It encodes CASSPGQGIYEKLFF.

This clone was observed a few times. DNA of the CDR3: TGCGCCAGCAGCCAAGAGTGGACAGGGGATTCACCCCTCCACTTT. Amino acids: CASSQEWTGDSPLHF. V and J are TRBV4-1 and TRBJ1-6, with 9 bases identical to TRBD1. V lost 0 bases and J lost 8; bases outside the gene matches: 2. Germline V gene data show CDR1 as MGHRA and CDR2 as YSYEKL. The length of the CDR3 is 15 residues.

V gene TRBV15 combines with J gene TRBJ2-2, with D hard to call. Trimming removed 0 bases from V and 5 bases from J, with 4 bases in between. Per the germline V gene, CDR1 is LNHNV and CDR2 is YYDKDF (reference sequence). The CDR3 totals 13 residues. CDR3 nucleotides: TGTGCCACCAGCAGAGATCTGACCGGGGAGCTGTTTTTT. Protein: CATSRDLTGELFF.